The 6 T cell receptor beta chains given below trace back to one sample, sequenced in a study of T-cell reconstitution after alpha-beta-depleted transplantation in children. Unique molecular identifiers were built into the TCRbeta library. TCRdb reprocessed the PCR reads with MiXCR, giving one entry per CDR3 protein. This sample has around 300,000 distinct CDR3 sequences, with 9.5% to 13% found just once. The input for sequencing was peripheral blood, taken 180 days after TCRalphabeta/CD19-depleted stem cell transplant. The source is a male patient aged 2-15 years who had a stem cell transplant for chronic granulomatous disease, so the T cells may come from the graft donor.

This clonotype was seen many times. The V gene is TRBV20-1, the J gene TRBJ1-5; no clear D gene. The CDR3 is 15 amino acids. The V and J ends lost 7 bases and 0 bases respectively, with 16 bases between them. Per germline, CDR1 DFQATT and CDR2 SNEGSKA (reference sequence). CDR3 nucleotide sequence: TGCAGTGACCCGGCCAGCGATTATAGCAATCAGCCCCAGCATTTT. Residues: CSDPASDYSNQPQHF.

This clonotype was counted many times. J is TRBJ1-1 and V is TRBV7-6, with D perhaps matching TRBD1 (5 bases). The CDR3 contains 13 residues. Trimming pared 5 bases from V and 2 bases from J, leaving 9 bases between. CDR1 and CDR2 (germline): SGHVS, FNYEAQ. CDR3 nucleotides: TGTGCCAGCAGCCCAGGGACTAACACTGAAGCTTTCTTT. Translation gives CASSPGTNTEAFF. Together with reference TRBV7-6 and TRBJ1-1, the CDR3 gives the full variable domain: GAGVSQSPRYKVTKRGQDVALRCDPISGHVSLYWYRQALGQGPEFLTYFNYEAQQDKSGLPNDRFSAERPEGSISTLTIQRTEQRDSAMYRCASSPGTNTEAFFGQGTRLTVV.

This clonotype was counted at least ten times. J is TRBJ1-4 and V is TRBV7-2; TRBD1 is a possible D gene (6 bases). Germline V gene sequence: CDR1 SGHTA, CDR2 FQGNSA. Trimming cost V 5 bases and J 2 bases, with 15 bases left between them. CDR3 length equals 16 residues. The CDR3: CASSLTGRFTNEKLFF. As DNA, the CDR3 is TGTGCCAGCAGCCTAACAGGGCGTTTCACTAATGAAAAACTGTTTTTT.

This clonotype has at least ten counts. The genes are TRBV5-1 and TRBJ2-1, with 10 bases identical to TRBD2. Looked up from germline, CDR1 is SGHRS and CDR2 is YFSETQ. The ends lost 0 bases at V and 8 bases at J; junction bases unmatched: 23. The CDR3 covers 21 residues. As DNA, the CDR3 is TGCGCCAGCAGCTTGGGTTCCACTAGCGGGGAAAGAGGTTCGGACAACGATGAGCAGTTCTTC. Its translation is CASSLGSTSGERGSDNDEQFF.

This clonotype was recorded at least ten times. The chain uses TRBV12-3 or TRBV12-4 and TRBJ2-7, with D unresolved. Trimming took off 6 bases at V and 2 bases at J, with 20 bases between the two ends. The CDR3 spans 16 residues. In DNA form, the CDR3 reads TGTGCCAGCAGCCCTACCGGGCCGCTTCCGCCCTACGAGCAGTACTTC. It is translated as CASSPTGPLPPYEQYF.

This clonotype was seen repeatedly, ten times or more. This sequence joins TRBV2 and TRBJ2-2; no definite D call. CDR3 length: 12 amino acids. Germline V lookup: CDR1 SNHLY, CDR2 FYNNEI. Trimming removed 7 bases at V and 6 bases at J, with 9 bases between. As DNA, the CDR3 is TGTGCCAGCATTATAAGGTCCGGGGAGCTGTTTTTT. Protein product: CASIIRSGELFF.